The TCR beta chain under discussion was sequenced for a study of blood T cell repertoires in COVID-19. Study information: Acute and convalescent COVID-19 specimens originated in the United States, Italy and Spain. Sample material is recorded as cDNA or gDNA derived from T cells, B-cell-depleted T cells, or PBMCs.

Trimming removed 0 bases at V and 6 bases at J, with 3 bases between. From germline, CDR1 is DFQATT and CDR2 SNEGSKA (reference sequence). The CDR3 has 11 amino acids. Original handling: Amplification with reference gene primers provided the estimates of nucleated cell counts. Some clones are missing from TCRdb's copy, which holds only in-frame ones; the method was immunoSEQ multiplex PCR. V, J and clone size are taken as reported in that table, and D and trimming were inferred from the DNA itself. The repertoire consists of around 19,000 clones, with more than 85% occurring once and the leading ten covering roughly 7.5%.

The source material was peripheral blood. The V and J genes are TRBV20-1 and TRBJ2-1; D is uncertain. The sequence was collected from a man between 65 and 85 years old with active COVID-19. The CDR3 sequence: CSARDLNEQFF. CDR3 DNA sequence: TGCAGTGCTAGAGACCTCAATGAGCAGTTCTTC.